This T cell receptor (beta chain) came from a study of blood T cell repertoires in COVID-19. Generated by immunoSEQ multiplex PCR, the TCRdb table keeps only in-frame clones and is missing some. The sample contains some 250,000 clones, about 86% of which appear only once. The CDR3 extends over 15 amino acids. Germline V lookup: CDR1 LNHDA, CDR2 SQIVND (reference sequence). V gave up 6 bases and J gave up 0 bases; unmatched junction bases: 5. The chain combines TRBV19 with TRBJ2-3; 8 bases align to TRBD2. This sequence was found in a woman aged 60 to 75 with active or convalescent COVID-19. The material sequenced was peripheral blood. DNA of the CDR3: TGTGCCAGTAGGCTAGCGGGCGTAAGCACAGATACGCAGTATTTT. Its protein product is CASRLAGVSTDTQYF.